The present TCR beta chain was sequenced within a study of cytomegalovirus exposure and HLA in healthy donors (dated by TCRdb to about 2017). With respect to the entire study: According to a later analysis, one platform produced both the 110 or so validation repertoires and the approximately 600 repertoires of the first cohort. The study was designed to test whether signatures of past pathogen exposure could be identified by cataloging public T cell receptors. A separate validation cohort of roughly 130 different subjects was used in addition to the roughly 720-subject first cohort. The study combined high-throughput TCR immunosequencing, statistical association of individual TCRs with disease status, and machine learning to predict cytomegalovirus infection status. Paper-wide results and their limitations: The study gave a list of roughly 150 TCR beta chains associated with cytomegalovirus. It was suggested by the authors that the approach could potentially be generalized to other disease states and immunological phenotypes. In both the original and validation cohorts, the classifier was reported to diagnose cytomegalovirus status with high specificity and sensitivity. A later analysis had no HLA typing for the validation cohort, so co-occurrence there was scored across all 130 or so repertoires. Across donors, most TCR sequences were observed very rarely, whereas some public TCRs were present in many individuals. A few of the identified cytomegalovirus-associated TCR beta chains were confirmed in vitro to be specific for cytomegalovirus antigens. Of the cluster scores, 90% to 95% were above 0 in a later analysis, which found that TCRs clustered in the first cohort also tended to co-occur in the 120 or so validation repertoires.

Libraries came from the immunoSEQ multiplex PCR assay. In the authors' own workflow: A statistical classification framework was built for diagnosing cytomegalovirus status from the catalog of TCR beta chain sequences. TCRdb provides this immuneACCESS table in a form limited to in-frame rearrangements. Some clones are lacking; in checked studies, under half of them reflect an unresolved V gene, and why the rest are absent is not known. V and J calls and clone size are those listed in that table; D and trimming were worked out from the DNA. For this sample there are 250,000 to 350,000 clones; around 87% appear just once. The ten top clones hold 0.95% to 1.5% of the sample. In the germline V gene (reference sequence), CDR1 corresponds to PRHDT and CDR2 to FYEKMQ. V and J are trimmed by 5 bases and 4 bases, and the gene matches miss 3 bases of the junction. The CDR3 measures 14 amino acids from cysteine to phenylalanine. Only the CDR3 region is kept as DNA, spanning 42 bases read in frame from base 1.

The donors belonged to the validation cohort of about 110 subjects, which was separate from the roughly 700-subject first cohort. On this clone: Its antigen remains undetermined. Per-nucleotide qualities are absent, and no much larger clonotype sits a single base away.

The TCR was taken from a woman aged 30 to 39 in good health and CMV-seropositive. Input material: PBMCs. The chain uses TRBV13 and TRBJ2-2; 8 middle bases align to TRBD2. The DNA is TGTGCCAGCAGCCCCGGGACTAGCACCGGGGAGCTGTTTTTT. This gives the protein CASSPGTSTGELFF.